A single sample gave rise to the 6 T cell receptor beta chains below, sequenced in a study of CD8+CD57+ T cells in acquired aplastic anemia. The patients chosen for sequencing had shown expansion of CD8+CD57+ cells (detected by flow cytometry). Genomic DNA provided the template from which TCR beta VDJ and CDR3 profiles were obtained. Each CDR3 protein is one row after TCRdb ran MiXCR on the reads. Of approximately 170,000 distinct CDR3 sequences in the sample, roughly 45% are singletons; the top ten hold 3.2%. Source material: sorted CD4+, CD8+, or CD8+CD57+ T cells (not recorded which) from PBMCs. The receptors derive from a human donor with aplastic anemia.

A remark on this clonotype: This clone may be a read error of a much larger clone one base away. The rearrangement joins TRBV3-1 to TRBJ1-2, with a possible D match to TRBD1 (6 bases). With 4 bases removed from V and 7 bases from J, the gap between germline ends came to 19 bases. Germline CDR1 reads LGHDT; CDR2 reads YNNKEL (reference sequence). The CDR3 runs to 15 residues. The CDR3 region is CASSPSETGSSGYTF. The DNA of the CDR3 is TGTGCCAGCAGCCCGTCCGAAACAGGGTCGAGTGGCTACACCTTC.

This clonotype was seen repeatedly, ten times or more. V is TRBV3-1 and J is TRBJ2-7; 9 bases are shared with TRBD1. Looked up from germline, CDR1 is LGHDT and CDR2 is YNNKEL (reference sequence). After removal of 1 base from V and 4 bases from J, the junction contained 8 bases not matched to a gene. The CDR3 covers 16 residues. The CDR3 nucleotides are TGTGCCAGCAGCCAAGTAGTTAGGACAGGGGTATACGAGCAGTACTTC. Translated, it gives CASSQVVRTGVYEQYF.

The gene calls are TRBV27 and TRBJ1-6, with TRBD1 matching 8 bases. Germline V lookup: CDR1 MNHEY, CDR2 SMNVEV (reference sequence). The CDR3 covers 15 residues. J lost 7 bases, V lost 2 bases, and 4 bases had no gene match. DNA of the CDR3: TGTGCCAGCAGTTTAATTTCAGGGGGCAATTCACCCCTCCACTTT. Encoded protein: CASSLISGGNSPLHF.

In regard to this clonotype: One end of the junction does not line up with germline, which may come from a read error. The chain has TRBV2 and TRBJ1-3, with D perhaps matching TRBD1 (5 bases). Germline CDR1 SNHLY, CDR2 FYNNEI. The CDR3 has 15 residues. CDR3: CASSEGGYSGNAIYF. CDR3 nucleotides: TGTGCCAGCAGTGAGGGGGGGTACTCTGGAAACGCCATATATTTT.

On this clonotype itself: One base away lies a much larger clone, so this may be a sequencing read error. The rearrangement links TRBV11-2 to TRBJ2-1, with D maybe TRBD2 (5 bases). This CDR3 is 16 amino acids long. CDR1 and CDR2 from the germline V gene are SGHAT and FQNNGV. CDR3 protein: CASSSRTDSSYNEQLF. CDR3 nucleotides: TGTGCCAGCAGCTCCCGGACTGATAGCTCCTACAATGAGCAGCTCTTC.

This chain joins TRBV20-1 and TRBJ1-6; TRBD1 might be the D (6 bases). The CDR3 has 14 amino acids. CDR1 and CDR2 (germline): DFQATT, SNEGSKA (reference sequence). Trimming left V 3 bases short and J 7 bases short, with 13 bases between. The CDR3 spells CSASHRVSNSPLHF. As DNA, the CDR3 is TGCAGTGCTAGCCACAGGGTTTCGAATTCACCCCTCCACTTT.